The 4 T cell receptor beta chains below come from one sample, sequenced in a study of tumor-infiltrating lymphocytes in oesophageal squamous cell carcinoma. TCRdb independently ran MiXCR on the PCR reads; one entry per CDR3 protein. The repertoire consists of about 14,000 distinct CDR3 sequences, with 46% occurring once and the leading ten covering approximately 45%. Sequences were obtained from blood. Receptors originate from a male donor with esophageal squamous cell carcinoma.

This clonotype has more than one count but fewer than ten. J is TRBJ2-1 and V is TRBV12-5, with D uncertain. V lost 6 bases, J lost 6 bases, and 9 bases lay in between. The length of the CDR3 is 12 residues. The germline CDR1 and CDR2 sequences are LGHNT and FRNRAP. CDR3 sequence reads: CASGPTPNEQFF. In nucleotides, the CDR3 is TGTGCTAGTGGACCTACCCCCAATGAGCAGTTCTTC.

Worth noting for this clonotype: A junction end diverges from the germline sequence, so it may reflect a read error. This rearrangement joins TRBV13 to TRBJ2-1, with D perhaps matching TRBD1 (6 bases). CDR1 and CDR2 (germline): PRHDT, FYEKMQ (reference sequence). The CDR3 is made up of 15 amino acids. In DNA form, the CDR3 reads TGCGCCAGCAGCCTTACCGGGACAAACTACAATGAGCAGTTCTTC. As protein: CASSLTGTNYNEQFF. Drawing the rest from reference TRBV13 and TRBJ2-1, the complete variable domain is AAGVIQSPRHLIKEKRETATLKCYPIPRHDTVYWYQQGPGQDPQFLISFYEKMQSDKGSIPDRFSAQQFSDYHSELNMSSLELGDSALYFCASSLTGTNYNEQFFGPGTRLTVL.

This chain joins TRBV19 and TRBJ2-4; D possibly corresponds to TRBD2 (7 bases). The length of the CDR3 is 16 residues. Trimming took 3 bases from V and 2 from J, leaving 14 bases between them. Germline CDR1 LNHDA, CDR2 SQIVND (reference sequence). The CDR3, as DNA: TGTGCCAGTAGTATTGGGCAGGGGACTACCAAAAACATTCAGTACTTC. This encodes CASSIGQGTTKNIQYF.

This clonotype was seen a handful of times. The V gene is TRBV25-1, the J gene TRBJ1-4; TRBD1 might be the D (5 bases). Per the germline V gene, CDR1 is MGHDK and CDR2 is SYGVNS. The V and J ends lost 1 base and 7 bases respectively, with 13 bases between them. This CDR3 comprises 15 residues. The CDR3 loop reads CASSEFGGSAEKLFF. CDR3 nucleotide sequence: TGTGCCAGCAGTGAATTTGGGGGAAGTGCTGAAAAACTGTTTTTT.